These 10 T cell receptor beta chains were sequenced from one sample in a study of response to subunit inactivated influenza vaccine. TCRdb reanalysed the RT-PCR reads using MiXCR and keeps one entry per CDR3 protein. The sample comprises about 700,000 distinct CDR3 sequences, approximately 13% of which are singletons, and 5.5% to 7% rests with the top ten. The starting material was PBMCs from blood, obtained 14 days before vaccination. The receptors originated from a man over 45 who received an inactivated influenza vaccine.

This clonotype was counted ten times or more. The CDR3 DNA sequence: TGTGCCAGCAAAGGGCCGAACACCGGGGAGCTGTTTTTT. It is translated as CASKGPNTGELFF. This sequence joins TRBV27 and TRBJ2-2; D unresolved. V was shortened by 7 bases and J by 0 bases, with 6 bases between the two germline ends. CDR3 length: 13 residues. The V gene's germline CDR1 is MNHEY and CDR2 SMNVEV (reference sequence).

This clonotype has more than one count but fewer than ten. This chain links TRBV20-1 with TRBJ2-5; weak D call: TRBD1 (6 bases). V lost 1 base, J lost 4 bases, and 16 bases lay in between. This CDR3 has 15 amino acids. Germline V gene sequence: CDR1 DFQATT, CDR2 SNEGSKA (reference sequence). DNA of the CDR3: TGCAGTGCTAGAGGGGGATTAGGGGGAGCAGAGACCCAGTACTTC. It translates to CSARGGLGGAETQYF.

The chain has TRBV18 and TRBJ2-5; D not certain. CDR3 length equals 14 residues. Deletions cut 4 bases from V and 0 bases from J, with 9 bases between. From germline, CDR1 is KGHSH and CDR2 LQKENI. The CDR3 DNA follows: TGTGCCAGCTCACTAGACGGGTACCAAGAGACCCAGTACTTC. It encodes CASSLDGYQETQYF.

This clonotype was seen ten or more times. The chain joins TRBV15 to TRBJ2-1; 7 positions match TRBD2. Germline lookup yields CDR1 LNHNV and CDR2 YYDKDF (reference sequence). The V gene end was trimmed by 5 bases and the J gene end by 2 bases; junction bases not matched to a gene: 6. The CDR3 is made up of 15 amino acids. CDR3 bases: TGTGCCACCAGCCTGCGGGGGTCCCCCTACAATGAGCAGTTCTTC. It yields the protein CATSLRGSPYNEQFF.

This chain links TRBV5-1 with TRBJ2-7; 7 positions agree with TRBD1. The CDR3 totals 19 residues. J lost 6 bases, V lost 3 bases, and 24 bases had no gene match. CDR1 is SGHRS, CDR2 YFSETQ, per germline. DNA of the CDR3: TGCGCCAGCAGCTCCGCAAGGAGGACGGCCGGGACAGCGCTCTCCGAGCAGTACTTC. Translation: CASSSARRTAGTALSEQYF.

This clonotype was observed a handful of times. The CDR3 here is CSARRRDEQFF. DNA for the CDR3: TGCAGTGCCCGGAGGCGGGATGAGCAGTTCTTC. This chain joins TRBV20-1 and TRBJ2-1, with D maybe TRBD2 (5 bases). V lost 6 bases to trimming and J lost 8 bases, with 11 bases between them. This CDR3 comprises 11 residues. The germline gives CDR1 DFQATT, CDR2 SNEGSKA (reference sequence).

This rearrangement joins TRBV5-1 to TRBJ2-7; 8 bases match TRBD1. CDR3 length: 14 residues. V shed 4 bases, J shed 2 bases, and the junction held 5 bases outside the gene matches. In germline, CDR1 is SGHRS, CDR2 YFSETQ. This CDR3 is CASSPAQGAYEQYF. The CDR3 coding sequence is TGCGCCAGCAGCCCCGCACAGGGGGCCTACGAGCAGTACTTC.

Only one count was recorded for this clonotype. The V call is TRBV5-5, the J call TRBJ2-7; a weak D match, TRBD2 (6 bases). Germline lookup yields CDR1 SGHKS and CDR2 YYEKEE (reference sequence). V was shortened by 4 bases and J by 0 bases, with 17 bases between the two germline ends. The CDR3 spans 16 residues. As DNA, the CDR3 is TGTGCCAGCAGCCGGGACTGGACTTCGAGCTCCTACGAGCAGTACTTC. This translates into CASSRDWTSSSYEQYF.

This clonotype was counted many times. This sequence joins TRBV6-2 or TRBV6-3 and TRBJ1-5; weak D call: TRBD1 (6 bases). V lost 6 bases and J lost 3, with 15 bases in between. The CDR3 has 15 amino acids. CDR1 is MNHEY and CDR2 is SVGEGT in the germline V gene. The CDR3 protein is CASRPGQIYNQPQHF. CDR3 DNA: TGTGCCAGCAGGCCCGGACAGATTTACAATCAGCCCCAGCATTTT.

This clonotype turned up a few times. This sequence joins TRBV9 and TRBJ2-1; the D call may be TRBD1 or TRBD2 (6 bases each). This CDR3 spans 15 amino acids. The germline V gene has CDR1 SGDLS and CDR2 YYNGEE. V shed 0 bases and J shed 2 bases, with 9 bases lying between them. CDR3 in DNA: TGTGCCAGCAGCGTAGAGGGGGGACCCTACAATGAGCAGTTCTTC. This encodes CASSVEGGPYNEQFF.